The sequence of this TCR beta chain was determined in a study of CD8+ T cells in alopecia areata (dated by TCRdb to between 2017 and 2018). Notes on the research overall: The treated patients took part in an open-label pilot trial in which moderate-to-severe alopecia areata was treated with oral tofacitinib at 5 to 10 mg twice daily. Tofacitinib was administered for 6 to 18 months, and 6 months of follow-up off drug were then conducted to assess delayed response and recurrence. Tofacitinib-treated patients had biopsies at baseline and at 4 and 24 weeks of treatment, with a later scalp biopsy in several patients. Clonality in the scalp was compared among normal scalp (n=4), patchy alopecia areata scalp (n=8), and alopecia totalis/universalis scalp (n=8). RNA was extracted with the PAXgene miRNA kit for fixed scalp, the miRNeasy kit for PBMCs, and the RNeasy kit for mouse skin. TCRbeta CDR3 regions were amplified by immunoSEQ multiplex PCR with 35 Vbeta forward and 13 Jbeta reverse primers. Scalp tissue and sorted CD4+ and CD8+ peripheral blood T cells from patchy and totalis/universalis alopecia areata patients and from healthy controls were covered by human TCRbeta sequencing. In both human patients and the C3H/HeJ mouse model, the study applied high-throughput TCRbeta sequencing to look at T cell clonal expansion in alopecia areata. Study-wide conclusions, independent of this receptor: Shared TCR sequences between patients were less evident than in mice, which may be partly attributable to HLA diversity in the patient population. Resident alphabeta T cells in normal human skin are also sequenced, complicating scalp TCR repertoire analysis, unlike mouse skin dominated by gammadelta T cells. Lesional scalp, especially in alopecia totalis/universalis, showed higher clonality and more expanded CD8+ clones than normal scalp, suggesting antigenic drive.

From alopecia areata patients, peripheral blood was collected along with lesional scalp punch biopsies. Human scalp biopsies went straight into PAXgene tissue containers for immediate fixation. Spanning cysteine to phenylalanine, the CDR3 consists of 14 amino acids. Only the CDR3 portion is preserved as DNA: 42 bases, with reading frame beginning at the first base. According to the germline V gene, CDR1 reads SGHVS and CDR2 reads FQNEAQ. V is pared back by 2 bases and J by 1 base, with 9 bases lying between the germline termini. Libraries were constructed by the immunoSEQ multiplex PCR assay. For TCR sequencing, RNA was extracted from every sample and reverse transcribed into cDNA to serve as template. First-strand cDNA was synthesized using SuperScript III with a 2:1 mix of oligo-dT and random hexamers. A synthetic immune receptor repertoire was used to assess amplification bias, and residual bias was removed computationally. On the study's bioinformatics: Raw reads were preprocessed to remove errors, and CDR3 was defined by IMGT conventions from the conserved cysteine to phenylalanine. Clonality was computed by normalizing Shannon entropy by log2 of the number of productive unique TCRs and subtracting the result from 1. CD4 or CD8 identity of scalp clones was inferred by cross-referencing scalp TCRbeta sequences with sorted blood CD4 and CD8 repertoires. Held by TCRdb, this immuneACCESS table contains in-frame sequences only and omits some clones. Under half of the omission traces to an unresolved V gene where checked; the cause of the rest is unknown. The DNA gave D and trimming, while V, J and clone size come from that table. The table for this sample lists 9,000 or so clones; 67% of them were counted only once. The ten largest make up approximately 14% of the sample.

Worth noting for this clone: What antigen it recognizes has not been identified. Base qualities were left out, and no much larger clone turns up one base away.

Material: skin. The TCR sequence derives from a human donor with alopecia areata. Recombination linked TRBV7-8 to TRBJ2-7, and the D gene may be TRBD2, 5 bases matching. The CDR3 here reads CASSLRELSYEQYF. DNA sequence: TGTGCCAGCAGCTTAAGGGAGTTATCCTACGAGCAGTACTTC.